Listed below are T cell receptor beta chains from one sample, sequenced in a study of T cell responses to AZD1222 COVID-19 vaccine. Clones were read by immunoSEQ multiplex PCR, and TCRdb kept only the in-frame ones, dropping some. Of 150,000 to 160,000 clones listed, about 87% are singletons. Specimen: peripheral blood, collected on day 0 of AZD1222 vaccination. The receptor source for this set is an adult in good health. CDR3s include the opening cysteine and the closing phenylalanine or tryptophan. The order of the fields is J gene, V gene, CDR3 protein.

TRBJ2-1,TRBV6-2/TRBV6-3,CASSYGREQFF
TRBJ1-1,TRBV11-2,CASSLGLGGHLNTEAFF
TRBJ2-2,TRBV14,CASSSLGQVNTGELFF
TRBJ1-2,TRBV2,CASRLQIISNYGYTF
TRBJ1-2,TRBV6-1,CASSLGTGTNYGYTF
TRBJ1-4,TRBV2,CASSEALGGFGKLFF
TRBJ2-7,TRBV7-9,CASSPQAVFDEQYF
TRBJ1-6,TRBV11-3,CASSLNNNSPLHF
TRBJ2-7,TRBV14,CASSQGSYEQYF
TRBJ1-1,TRBV19,CASSIGGQGVTEAFF
TRBJ1-1,TRBV20-1,CSASLQGPNTEAFF
TRBJ1-3,TRBV15,CATSRGSDSGNTIYF
TRBJ2-3,TRBV15,CATSRVRTGGRTDTQYF
TRBJ2-7,TRBV21-1,CASSKGGPTYEQYF
TRBJ1-6,TRBV5-1,CASSLDQQNSPLHF
TRBJ1-2,TRBV4-3,CASSQLTGNLDGYTF
TRBJ1-1,TRBV5-4,CASSLVHKNTEAFF
TRBJ1-2,TRBV6-5,CASSYRAAGLNGYTF
TRBJ2-1,TRBV7-2,CASSEGSGGNYNEQFF
TRBJ1-5,TRBV6-6,CASSTSGTGGNQPQHF
TRBJ1-3,TRBV19,CASSIQGLSSGNTIYF
TRBJ2-3,TRBV2,CAGQIKPADTQYF
TRBJ1-1,TRBV6-5,CASVGQGGAEAFF
TRBJ1-1,TRBV28,CASSLLQGPPEAFF
TRBJ2-7,TRBV5-1,CASSFWGDNSYEQYF
TRBJ1-2,TRBV7-3,CASSPQGGYGYTF
TRBJ2-1,TRBV2,CASSEGVQGNEQFF
TRBJ1-5,TRBV11-3,CASSWGTAGNQPQHF
TRBJ2-5,TRBV18,CASSPSNQETQYF
TRBJ1-3,TRBV27,CASSLRQGTSNTIYF
TRBJ1-1,TRBV6-4,CASSPSRGNTEAFF
TRBJ2-3,TRBV7-8,CASSLDSRYLDTQYF
TRBJ2-3,TRBV9,CASSVEGEGADTQYF
TRBJ2-2,TRBV5-1,CASSPLLSGANTGELFF
TRBJ1-4,TRBV12-3/TRBV12-4,CASSFDDKKLFF
TRBJ2-1,TRBV6-5,CASRPFPGNYNEQFF
TRBJ2-1,TRBV2,CASSRDSGVSYNEQFF
TRBJ2-5,TRBV6-5,CASSYSTPVKETQYF
TRBJ1-1,TRBV21-1,CASSKDRNTEAFF